This T cell receptor (beta chain) was found in a study of T-cell reconstitution after alpha-beta-depleted transplantation in children. This clonotype appeared many times. Germline CDR1 SGHRS, CDR2 YFSETQ. V lost 3 bases, J lost 6 bases, and 12 bases lay in between. This CDR3 is built from 14 residues. The authors prepared the TCRbeta library with unique molecular identifiers. TCRdb analysed the PCR reads with MiXCR anew, one entry per CDR3 protein. The sample contains some 200,000 distinct CDR3 sequences, less than 15% of which appear only once. Material: PBMCs from the stem cell graft donor, obtained from the stem cell graft. The J gene is TRBJ1-4, the V gene TRBV5-1, with a weak D call TRBD1 (5 bases). This TCR was sampled from a human donor who donated a stem cell graft to a child with acute lymphoblastic leukemia. The CDR3 loop is CASSSGTRDEKLFF. The CDR3 coding sequence is TGCGCCAGCAGCTCGGGGACCCGGGATGAAAAACTGTTTTTT.